A selection of T cell receptor beta chains follows, all from one sample in a study of blood T cells in healthy people across ages. One entry per CDR3 protein results from TCRdb running MiXCR on the 5' RACE reads. The sample consists of around 650,000 distinct CDR3 sequences, 32% of them appearing once. The sample consisted of blood. The receptor source for this set is a woman older than 75 in good health. The CDR3 runs from the conserved cysteine through the conserved F or W. D genes are given only for firm matches.

j_gene | d_gene | len | v_gene | CDR3aa
TRBJ2-7 | NA | 19 | TRBV6-4 | CASSDFSGTRPARGYEQYF
TRBJ2-3 | NA | 16 | TRBV18 | CASSRPGGPAGDTQYF
TRBJ1-5 | TRBD1 | 16 | TRBV12-3/TRBV12-4 | CASSLSGTGGTQPQHF
TRBJ1-1 | NA | 13 | TRBV12-3/TRBV12-4 | CASSLHRNTEAFF
TRBJ1-1 | NA | 12 | TRBV3-1 | CASSQDRGGAFF
TRBJ1-1 | NA | 13 | TRBV18 | CASSTDGGTEAFF
TRBJ2-1 | TRBD2 | 15 | TRBV5-1 | CASTFGTSGFNEQFF
TRBJ2-3 | TRBD1 | 15 | TRBV6-5 | CASSYTTGPADTQYF
TRBJ2-5 | NA | 13 | TRBV20-1 | CSARDSTGETQYF
TRBJ1-5 | NA | 13 | TRBV9 | CASSITGSGPQHF
TRBJ2-4 | NA | 16 | TRBV5-1 | CASGFSRAFAKNIQYF
TRBJ2-5 | NA | 13 | TRBV20-1 | CSALDSLQETQYF
TRBJ2-1 | NA | 16 | TRBV7-2 | CASSLGGQTTYNEQFF
TRBJ2-1 | TRBD1 | 16 | TRBV15 | CATSRDRAGGYNEQFF
TRBJ1-2 | NA | 15 | TRBV3-1 | CASSQATVPFYGYTF
TRBJ2-2 | TRBD1 | 17 | TRBV12-3/TRBV12-4 | CASSPFLGQGAIGELFF
TRBJ2-2 | NA | 12 | TRBV6-6 | CASSYPLGELFF
TRBJ2-7 | TRBD1 | 13 | TRBV13 | CASSRDRRNEQYF
TRBJ1-2 | NA | 13 | TRBV4-2 | CASSQDQHHGYTF
TRBJ2-7 | NA | 13 | TRBV12-3/TRBV12-4 | CASRATNRDEQYF